This entry features one TCR beta chain sequence. What it recognizes is unknown. The data belong to a study of T cells in tuberculosis. Time point given: new active TB diagnosis, blood taken before or within 7 days of starting treatment. Included patients were adults of at least 18, HIV-seronegative, South African. The CDR3 consists of 14 residues. CDR1 and CDR2 (germline): SGHDT, YYEEEE. V gave up 4 bases and J gave up 2 bases; unmatched junction bases: 5. Some clones are missing from TCRdb's copy, which holds only in-frame ones; the method was immunoSEQ multiplex PCR. The data show fewer than 35,000 clones, 86% seen once. Whole-study findings and limits: Smaller alpha distances in active tuberculosis partly reflected shorter CDR3-alpha lengths.

Material: PBMCs, obtained at tuberculosis diagnosis. This clonotype originated in an adult with tuberculosis. The rearrangement uses TRBV5-6 and TRBJ2-7; 8 nucleotides agree with TRBD2. CDR3 loop: CASSPGGRTYEQYF. The CDR3 DNA follows: TGTGCCAGCAGCCCGGGGGGGCGGACCTACGAGCAGTACTTC.